The clone carrying this T cell receptor (beta chain) is a singleton in its sample. Its antigen remains unknown. This sample is part of a study of siplizumab effects on memory and regulatory T cells. Study-wide results and caveats: An assignable naive or memory phenotype was lacking in roughly 80-95% of proliferating CD4+ or CD8+ clones. To unstimulated subsets, only a minor fraction of alloreactive clones could be mapped. Proliferating siplizumab-cultured Tregs lacked confirmed suppressive function.

Sequencing was performed with immunoSEQ multiplex PCR; in TCRdb, only in-frame clones are kept and a portion is missing. The sample consists of about 87,000 clones, 94% of them appearing once. Trimming took 3 bases from V and 7 from J; bases not matched to a gene: 8. The CDR3 covers 15 residues. Material: non-Treg CD4+ T cells sorted from blood. This chain uses TRBV5-3 with TRBJ1-4; 8 nucleotides match TRBD1. TRBV5-3 is classed as an ORF, of uncertain function. This TCR came from a human donor in good health. DNA for the CDR3: TGTGCCAGAAGCTCAACGGACAGGGTGGGTGAAAAACTGTTTTTT. Protein product: CARSSTDRVGEKLFF.